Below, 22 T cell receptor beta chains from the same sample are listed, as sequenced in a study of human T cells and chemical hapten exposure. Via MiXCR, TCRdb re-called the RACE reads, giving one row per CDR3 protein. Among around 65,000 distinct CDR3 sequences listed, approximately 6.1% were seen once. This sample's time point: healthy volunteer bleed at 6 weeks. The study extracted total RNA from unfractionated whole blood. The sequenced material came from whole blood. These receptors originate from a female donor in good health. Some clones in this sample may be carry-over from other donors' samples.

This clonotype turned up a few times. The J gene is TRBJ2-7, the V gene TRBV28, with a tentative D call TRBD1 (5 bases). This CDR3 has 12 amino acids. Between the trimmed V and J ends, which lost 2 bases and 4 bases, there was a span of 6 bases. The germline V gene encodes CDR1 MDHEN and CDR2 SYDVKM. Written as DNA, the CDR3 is TGTGCCAGCAGTTTAAAGGGGTACGAGCAGTACTTC. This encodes CASSLKGYEQYF.

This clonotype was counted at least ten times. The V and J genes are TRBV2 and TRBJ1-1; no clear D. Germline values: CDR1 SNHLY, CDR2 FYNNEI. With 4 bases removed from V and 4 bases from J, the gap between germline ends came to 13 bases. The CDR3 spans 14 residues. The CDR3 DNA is TGTGCCAGCAGTGTTCGGGGTTTTGGCACTGAAGCTTTCTTT. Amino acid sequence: CASSVRGFGTEAFF.

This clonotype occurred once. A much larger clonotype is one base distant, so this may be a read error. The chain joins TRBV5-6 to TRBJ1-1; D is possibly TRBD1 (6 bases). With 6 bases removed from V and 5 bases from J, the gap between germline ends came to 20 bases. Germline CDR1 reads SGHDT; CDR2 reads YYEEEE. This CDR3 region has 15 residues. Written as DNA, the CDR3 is TGTGCCAGCAACCTAGAGGCCAGGGGAAGAACTGAAGCTTTCTTT. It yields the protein CASNLEARGRTEAFF.

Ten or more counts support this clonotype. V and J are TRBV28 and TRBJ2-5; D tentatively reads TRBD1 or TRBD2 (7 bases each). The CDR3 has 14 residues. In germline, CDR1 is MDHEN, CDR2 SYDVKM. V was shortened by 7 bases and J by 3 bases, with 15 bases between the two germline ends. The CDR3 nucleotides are TGTGCCAGCAATTTCCAGGGGGGGAAAGAGACCCAGTACTTC. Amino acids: CASNFQGGKETQYF.

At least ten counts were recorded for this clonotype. The CDR3 here is CASSLERIYSNQPQHF. As DNA, the CDR3 is TGTGCCAGCAGCTTGGAACGGATTTATAGCAATCAGCCCCAGCATTTT. J is TRBJ1-5 and V is TRBV5-8; no definite D call. The germline V and J ends were trimmed by 0 bases and 0 bases, with 10 bases remaining between them. The CDR3 is made up of 16 amino acids. Germline CDR1 SGHTS, CDR2 YDEGEE. The variable domain in full, with the rest retrieved from reference TRBV5-8 and TRBJ1-5, is EAGVTQSPTHLIKTRGQQATLRCSPISGHTSVYWYQQALGLGLQFLLWYDEGEERNRGNFPPRFSGRQFPNYSSELNVNALELEDSALYLCASSLERIYSNQPQHFGDGTRLSIL.

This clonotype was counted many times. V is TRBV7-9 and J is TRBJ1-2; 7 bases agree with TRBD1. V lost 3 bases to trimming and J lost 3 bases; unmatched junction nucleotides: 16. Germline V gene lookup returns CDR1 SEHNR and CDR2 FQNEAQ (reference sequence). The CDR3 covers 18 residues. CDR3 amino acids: CASSFQDDRVPGYYGYTF. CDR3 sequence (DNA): TGTGCCAGCAGCTTCCAGGATGACAGGGTCCCTGGATACTATGGCTACACCTTC.

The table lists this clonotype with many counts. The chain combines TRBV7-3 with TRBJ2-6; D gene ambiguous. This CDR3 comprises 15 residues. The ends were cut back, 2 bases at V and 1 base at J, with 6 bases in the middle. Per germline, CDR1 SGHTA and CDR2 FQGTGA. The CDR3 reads CASSLDGSGANVLTF. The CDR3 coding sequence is TGTGCCAGCAGCTTAGATGGATCTGGGGCCAACGTCCTGACTTTC.

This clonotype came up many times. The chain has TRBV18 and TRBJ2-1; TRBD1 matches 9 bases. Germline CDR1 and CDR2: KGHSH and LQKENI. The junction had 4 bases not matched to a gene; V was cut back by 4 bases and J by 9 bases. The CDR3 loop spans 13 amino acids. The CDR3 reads CASSRQGEGEQFF. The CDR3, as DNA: TGTGCCAGCTCACGACAGGGGGAAGGTGAGCAGTTCTTC.

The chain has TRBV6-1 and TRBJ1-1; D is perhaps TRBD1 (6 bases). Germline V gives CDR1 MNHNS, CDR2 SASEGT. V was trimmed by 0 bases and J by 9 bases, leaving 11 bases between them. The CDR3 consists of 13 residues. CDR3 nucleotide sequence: TGTGCCAGCAGTGAAGCGGGGACAACTAAAGCTTTCTTT. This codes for CASSEAGTTKAFF.

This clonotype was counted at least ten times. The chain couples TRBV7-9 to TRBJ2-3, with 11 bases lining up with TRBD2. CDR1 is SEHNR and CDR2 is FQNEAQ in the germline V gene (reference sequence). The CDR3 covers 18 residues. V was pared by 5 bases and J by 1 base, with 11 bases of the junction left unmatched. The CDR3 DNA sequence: TGTGCCAGCAGCCCAGGACTAGCGGGTTTTCGAGGCACAGATACGCAGTATTTT. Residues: CASSPGLAGFRGTDTQYF.

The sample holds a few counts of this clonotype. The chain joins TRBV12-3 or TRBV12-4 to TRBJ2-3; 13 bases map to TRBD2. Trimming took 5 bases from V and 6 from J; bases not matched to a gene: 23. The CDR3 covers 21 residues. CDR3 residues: CASSPPPGTSGTTPKVDTQYF. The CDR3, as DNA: TGTGCCAGCAGTCCCCCGCCCGGGACTAGCGGGACCACGCCGAAAGTGGATACGCAGTATTTT.

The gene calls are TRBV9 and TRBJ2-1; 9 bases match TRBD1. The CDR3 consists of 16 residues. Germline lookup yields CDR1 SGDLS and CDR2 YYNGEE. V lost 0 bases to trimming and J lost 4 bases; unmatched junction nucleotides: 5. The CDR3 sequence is CASSVAGTGKYNEQFF. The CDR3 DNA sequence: TGTGCCAGCAGCGTAGCCGGGACAGGGAAATACAATGAGCAGTTCTTC.

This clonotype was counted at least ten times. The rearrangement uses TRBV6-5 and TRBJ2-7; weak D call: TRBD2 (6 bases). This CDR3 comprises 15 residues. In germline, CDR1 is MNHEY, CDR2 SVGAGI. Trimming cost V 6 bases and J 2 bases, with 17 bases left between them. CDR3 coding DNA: TGTGCCAGCAGGTACCGGGACTCCCAGGCCTACGAGCAGTACTTC. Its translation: CASRYRDSQAYEQYF.

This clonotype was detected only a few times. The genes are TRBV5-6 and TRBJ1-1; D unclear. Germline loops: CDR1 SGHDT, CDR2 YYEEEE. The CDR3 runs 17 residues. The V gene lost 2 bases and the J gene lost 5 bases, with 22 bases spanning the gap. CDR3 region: CASSLRTNSALGTEAFF. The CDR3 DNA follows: TGTGCCAGCAGCTTACGTACTAATTCGGCCTTGGGGACTGAAGCTTTCTTT.

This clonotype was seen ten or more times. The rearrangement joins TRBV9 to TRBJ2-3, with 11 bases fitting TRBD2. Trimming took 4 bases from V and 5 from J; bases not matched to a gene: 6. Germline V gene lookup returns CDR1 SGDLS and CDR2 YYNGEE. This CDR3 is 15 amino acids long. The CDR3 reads CASSTASGRIDTQYF. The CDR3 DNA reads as TGTGCCAGCAGCACCGCTAGCGGGAGGATAGATACGCAGTATTTT.

Written as DNA, the CDR3 is TGTGCCAGCAGCCCGCGACAGGGCAGAGGAGGTGAAGCTTTCTTT. Translation gives CASSPRQGRGGEAFF. The chain combines TRBV7-8 with TRBJ1-1, with TRBD1 matching over 7 bases. CDR3 length: 15 residues. Germline V gene sequence: CDR1 SGHVS, CDR2 FQNEAQ. With 5 bases clipped from V and 7 bases from J, the junction kept 13 bases outside the gene matches.

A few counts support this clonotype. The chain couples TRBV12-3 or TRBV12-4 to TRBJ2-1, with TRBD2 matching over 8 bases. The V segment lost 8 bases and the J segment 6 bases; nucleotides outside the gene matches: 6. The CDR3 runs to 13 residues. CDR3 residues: CASWVAGRNEQFF. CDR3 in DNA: TGTGCCAGCTGGGTAGCGGGACGCAATGAGCAGTTCTTC.

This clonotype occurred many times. The CDR3 loop is CASSLLLAGGRETQYF. The CDR3 DNA sequence: TGTGCCAGCAGTTTATTGCTAGCGGGAGGGCGAGAGACCCAGTACTTC. V gene TRBV28 combines with J gene TRBJ2-5; 12 bases are shared with TRBD2. This CDR3 contains 16 residues. The trim removed 1 base at V and 4 bases at J, leaving 4 bases unmatched. Germline V gene lookup returns CDR1 MDHEN and CDR2 SYDVKM.

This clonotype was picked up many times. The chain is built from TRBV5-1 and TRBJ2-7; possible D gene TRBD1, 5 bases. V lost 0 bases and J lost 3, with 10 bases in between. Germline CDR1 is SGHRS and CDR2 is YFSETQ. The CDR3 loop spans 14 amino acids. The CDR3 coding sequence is TGCGCCAGCAGCTTGGGGGGCGAGCACTACGAGCAGTACTTC. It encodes CASSLGGEHYEQYF.

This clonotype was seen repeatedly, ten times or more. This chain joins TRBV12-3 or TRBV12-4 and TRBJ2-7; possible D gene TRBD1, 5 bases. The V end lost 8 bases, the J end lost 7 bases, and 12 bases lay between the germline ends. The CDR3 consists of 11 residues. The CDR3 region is CASGFRVEQYF. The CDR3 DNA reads TGTGCCAGCGGGTTCAGGGTGGAGCAGTACTTC.

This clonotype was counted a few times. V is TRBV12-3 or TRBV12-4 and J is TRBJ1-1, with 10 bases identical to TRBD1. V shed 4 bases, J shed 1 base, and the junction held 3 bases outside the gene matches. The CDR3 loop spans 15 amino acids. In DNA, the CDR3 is TGTGCCAGCAGTTCAGGACAGGGGGAGAACACTGAAGCTTTCTTT. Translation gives CASSSGQGENTEAFF.

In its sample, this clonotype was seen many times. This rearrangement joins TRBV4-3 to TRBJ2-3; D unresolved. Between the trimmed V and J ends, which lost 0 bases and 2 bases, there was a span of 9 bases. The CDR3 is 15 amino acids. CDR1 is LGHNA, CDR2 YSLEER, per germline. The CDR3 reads CASSQDLGYTDTQYF. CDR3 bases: TGCGCCAGCAGCCAAGATCTGGGTTACACAGATACGCAGTATTTT.